A single TCR beta chain is shown here with its context. Its matching antigen is unknown. The CDR3 length is 15 residues. With 5 bases clipped from V and 1 base from J, the junction kept 8 bases outside the gene matches. The germline CDR1 and CDR2 sequences are ENHRY and SYGVKD. This sample was included in a study of response to subunit inactivated influenza vaccine. The study's findings and limits: The authors put forward the suggestion that each seasonal influenza vaccination may bring in only a limited number of new T cells.

TCRdb passed the RT-PCR reads through MiXCR, listing each CDR3 protein once. The sample yields about 700,000 distinct CDR3 sequences, approximately 15% seen once. The source material was PBMCs from blood, sampled 14 to 15 days before vaccination. This sequence was found in a man aged 45-60 years who received an inactivated influenza vaccine. V gene TRBV10-3 combines with J gene TRBJ2-7, with TRBD2 identical over 7 bases. In DNA form, the CDR3 reads TGTGCCATCAGTACGGGCAGCGGGGCTTCCTACGAGCAGTACTTC. It translates to CAISTGSGASYEQYF.